The sequence of this TCR beta chain was determined in a study of T cell responses to AZD1222 COVID-19 vaccine. Profiling relied on immunoSEQ multiplex PCR, and the TCRdb table lists in-frame clones only, not all of them. This repertoire shows 200,000 or so clones, approximately 94% found once; its top ten account for roughly 9.2%. CDR3 length: 14 amino acids. CDR1 and CDR2 (germline): SQVTM, ANQGSEA. The junction had 5 bases not matched to a gene; V was cut back by 2 bases and J by 8 bases. The chain is built from TRBV29-1 and TRBJ2-1; the match to TRBD2 covers 11 bases. Here the sequenced sample was peripheral blood, taken on day 0 of AZD1222 vaccination. The TCR sequence derives from an adult in good health. CDR3 sequence (DNA): TGCAGCGTTGAAACTAGCGGGAGTCCGTATGAGCAGTTCTTC. Its protein product is CSVETSGSPYEQFF.